This T cell receptor (beta chain) was obtained from a study of STAT3 mutations in large granular lymphocyte leukemia. The germline V gene encodes CDR1 LGHNT and CDR2 FRNRAP. The CDR3 runs 19 residues. With V trimmed by 0 bases and J by 5 bases, 11 bases remained unmatched. A word on this clone: The antigen is unknown.

Libraries were prepared by immunoSEQ multiplex PCR; TCRdb keeps only in-frame clonotypes and omits some of them. In the table there are some 15,000 clones, roughly 80% of which are singletons. Study-wide results and caveats: Some patients had dominant TCR clones larger than their STAT3 mutant burden. In T-cell large granular lymphocyte leukemia, about half of patients showed multiple immunodominant subclonotypes.

Sequencing used peripheral blood mononuclear cells. The TCR was taken from a man aged 55 to 70 with T-cell large granular lymphocyte leukemia. Some clones in this sample may be carry-over from other donors' samples. The V call is TRBV12-5, the J call TRBJ2-2; 11 nucleotides align to TRBD2. The CDR3 protein is CASGLVPLPLAGETGELFF. CDR3 coding DNA: TGTGCTAGTGGTTTGGTACCCCTCCCACTAGCGGGAGAGACCGGGGAGCTGTTTTTT.